Following are 20 T cell receptor beta chains from one sample sequenced in a study of blood T cell repertoires in COVID-19. Method: immunoSEQ multiplex PCR; TCRdb's copy keeps in-frame clones and lacks some. The sample shows 90,000 to 150,000 clones, about 79% of them seen only once. Sample: peripheral blood. Source of these receptors: an elderly woman with acute or convalescent COVID-19.

This chain's CDR3 is CASSQDRVNQPQHF. The CDR3 nucleotides are TGTGCCAGCAGCCAAGATCGGGTCAATCAGCCCCAGCATTTT. The rearrangement joins TRBV4-2 to TRBJ1-5; the D is unclear. Germline assignment: CDR1 LGHNA and CDR2 YNFKEQ. This CDR3 has 14 amino acids. Between the trimmed V and J ends, which lost 0 bases and 3 bases, there was a span of 6 bases.

This clone has a count of ten or more. The J gene is TRBJ1-6, the V gene TRBV9; TRBD1 aligns across 10 bases. Per the germline V gene, CDR1 is SGDLS and CDR2 is YYNGEE. The CDR3 has 16 residues. The V segment lost 3 bases and the J segment 7 bases; nucleotides outside the gene matches: 7. For the CDR3, the DNA is TGTGCCAGCAGCGCTGGGGGGACAGGGGAAAATTCACCCCTCCACTTT. Its protein is CASSAGGTGENSPLHF.

A single count supports this clone. The V gene is TRBV3-1 (or the pseudogene TRBV3-2), the J gene TRBJ2-5, with D perhaps TRBD2 (6 bases). The CDR3 has 16 amino acids. The V end was cut by 5 bases, the J end by 4 bases, with 20 bases between. Per germline, CDR1 LGHDT and CDR2 YNNKEL (reference sequence). CDR3 bases: TGTGCCAGCAGCGAAGGAACCGATGGGAGGTTAGAGACCCAGTACTTC. It encodes CASSEGTDGRLETQYF.

With respect to this clone: A read error may account for a junction end that differs from germline. The V and J genes are TRBV4-2 and TRBJ1-3, with 9 nucleotides matching TRBD1. The CDR3 is made up of 16 amino acids. The germline V gene has CDR1 LGHNA and CDR2 YNFKEQ. In nucleotides, the CDR3 is TGTGCCAGCAGCCAAGGTAGTCGGACAGGGGTAAACATCATATATTTT. Amino acid sequence: CASSQGSRTGVNIIYF.

A remark on this clone: Other DNA sequences in this sample translate to the same CDR3. J is TRBJ1-5 and V is TRBV19; D remains ambiguous. Germline loops: CDR1 LNHDA, CDR2 SQIVND (reference sequence). The CDR3 runs to 14 residues. V was pared by 1 base and J by 3 bases, with 7 bases between. The CDR3 loop reads CASSIGGDNQPQHF. The CDR3 nucleotides are TGTGCCAGTAGTATAGGGGGAGACAATCAGCCCCAGCATTTT.

V and J are TRBV7-2 and TRBJ1-4; no clear D gene. The V end lost 5 bases, the J end lost 4 bases, and 11 bases lay between the germline ends. Germline CDR1 reads SGHTA; CDR2 reads FQGNSA. The CDR3 spans 14 residues. The CDR3, as DNA: TGTGCCAGCAGCCGGACTGCTCATAATGAAAAACTGTTTTTT. This encodes CASSRTAHNEKLFF.

The chain links TRBV18 to TRBJ1-6, with TRBD1 matching over 7 bases. Germline V CDR1 and CDR2: KGHSH, LQKENI. CDR3 length: 15 residues. Germline trimming cut 4 bases from V and 5 bases from J; bases unmatched to any gene: 5. In DNA, the CDR3 is TGTGCCAGCTCACAAACAGGGGAAAATAATTCACCCCTCCACTTT. Its protein product is CASSQTGENNSPLHF.

This clone was observed once. The V call is TRBV7-2, the J call TRBJ2-6; D is perhaps TRBD2 (6 bases). V was pared by 1 base and J by 0 bases, with 10 bases between. This CDR3 spans 17 amino acids. Germline-derived CDR1 and CDR2 are SGHTA and FQGNSA. Written as DNA, the CDR3 is TGTGCCAGCAGCTTAGACGCGGGGAGCTCTGGGGCCAACGTCCTGACTTTC. Amino acid sequence: CASSLDAGSSGANVLTF.

This chain joins TRBV5-1 and TRBJ2-5, with 7 positions matching TRBD1. Trimming took 4 bases from V and 2 from J; bases not matched to a gene: 5. Per germline, CDR1 SGHRS and CDR2 YFSETQ. This CDR3 is 14 amino acids long. The CDR3 protein is CASSIMTGQETQYF. Here the CDR3 DNA reads TGCGCCAGCAGCATAATGACAGGGCAAGAGACCCAGTACTTC.

J is TRBJ2-5 and V is TRBV5-1; 9 positions match TRBD1. Germline V gene sequence: CDR1 SGHRS, CDR2 YFSETQ. The trim removed 3 bases at V and 5 bases at J, leaving 8 bases unmatched. CDR3 length: 15 amino acids. In DNA form, the CDR3 reads TGCGCCAGCAGCTCCGGACAGGGGTTGTTGGAGACCCAGTACTTC. It yields the protein CASSSGQGLLETQYF.

This CDR3 is CASSFGRYNSPLHF. The CDR3 DNA reads TGTGCCAGCAGTTTCGGGAGATATAATTCACCCCTCCACTTT. V and J are TRBV6-5 and TRBJ1-6, with no clear D. The V end was cut by 4 bases, the J end by 4 bases, with 8 bases between. CDR1 MNHEY and CDR2 SVGAGI come from the germline V gene. There are 14 residues in the CDR3.

The V gene is TRBV19, the J gene TRBJ1-1; no reliable D call. This CDR3 has 15 residues. CDR1 LNHDA and CDR2 SQIVND come from the germline V gene (reference sequence). Trimming left V 5 bases short and J 0 bases short, with 13 bases between. The CDR3 here is CASSPLERLNTEAFF. CDR3 in DNA: TGTGCCAGTAGTCCCCTTGAGAGATTGAACACTGAAGCTTTCTTT.

V usage is TRBV3-1 (or the pseudogene TRBV3-2) and J usage is TRBJ1-2; TRBD1 matches at 8 bases. The CDR3 spans 15 residues. Unmatched junction bases numbered 4, after V lost 2 bases and J lost 2 bases. In germline, CDR1 is LGHDT, CDR2 YNNKEL (reference sequence). The CDR3 region has the DNA TGTGCCAGCAGCCAATCTGGACAGGGAAACTATGGCTACACCTTC. This encodes CASSQSGQGNYGYTF.

This chain connects TRBV11-2 to TRBJ2-7; TRBD1 matches at 9 bases. This CDR3 comprises 13 residues. The V and J ends lost 6 bases and 3 bases, in that order; junction bases with no gene match: 3. Germline lookup yields CDR1 SGHAT and CDR2 FQNNGV. The CDR3 sequence: CASRQTGGYEQYF. In nucleotides, the CDR3 is TGTGCCAGCAGACAGACAGGGGGCTACGAGCAGTACTTC.

This clone appeared a single time. V usage is TRBV3-1 (or the pseudogene TRBV3-2) and J usage is TRBJ1-6; a possible D gene is TRBD1 (5 bases). The CDR3 loop spans 16 amino acids. The germline V gene encodes CDR1 LGHDT and CDR2 YNNKEL (reference sequence). With 1 base removed from V and 10 bases from J, the gap between germline ends came to 17 bases. The CDR3 nucleotides are TGTGCCAGCAGCCAAGGCGTCGGGGGGATGGGATCACCCCTCCACTTT. It encodes CASSQGVGGMGSPLHF.

CDR3 nucleotides: TGCGCCAGCAGCTTGGGGGGGGCGAACACCGGGGAGCTGTTTTTT. Translated: CASSLGGANTGELFF. This chain uses TRBV5-1 with TRBJ2-2; D might be TRBD2 (6 bases). Trimming stripped 0 bases from V and 0 bases from J, with 6 bases between. CDR1 is SGHRS and CDR2 is YFSETQ in the germline V gene. This CDR3 contains 15 residues.

The CDR3 here is CAWSKLSNQPQHF. CDR3 nucleotide sequence: TGTGCCTGGAGTAAGCTTAGCAATCAGCCCCAGCATTTT. This chain joins TRBV30 and TRBJ1-5; no firm D call. Germline CDR1 reads GTSNPN; CDR2 reads SVGIG (reference sequence). This CDR3 spans 13 amino acids. The V end was cut by 2 bases, the J end by 0 bases, with 5 bases between.

V is TRBV13 and J is TRBJ2-1; 7 nucleotides line up with TRBD2. The CDR3 is 15 amino acids. Unmatched junction bases numbered 6, after V lost 1 base and J lost 6 bases. Germline V lookup: CDR1 PRHDT, CDR2 FYEKMQ (reference sequence). The CDR3 nucleotides are TGTGCCAGCAGCTTAGATTTGGGGGGGAGCAATGAGCAGTTCTTC. Its protein product is CASSLDLGGSNEQFF.

This clone was counted only a few times. The rearrangement joins TRBV19 to TRBJ1-5, with 10 bases lining up with TRBD1. Germline V lookup: CDR1 LNHDA, CDR2 SQIVND (reference sequence). This CDR3 has 15 amino acids. Trimming took 5 bases from V and 5 from J; bases not matched to a gene: 6. CDR3 DNA: TGTGCCAGTAGTCTTACCGGGACAGGGGATCAGCCCCAGCATTTT. This encodes CASSLTGTGDQPQHF.

The chain combines TRBV28 with TRBJ2-5; TRBD1 is a possible D gene (6 bases). CDR1 is MDHEN and CDR2 is SYDVKM in the germline V gene. This CDR3 is 15 amino acids long. Deletions cut 5 bases from V and 5 bases from J, with 18 bases between. The CDR3 DNA follows: TGTGCCAGCAGTCCGCAGGGGCATCGATTGGAGACCCAGTACTTC. Protein sequence: CASSPQGHRLETQYF.